What follows is one TCR beta chain and its context. Its antigen remains unidentified. No base quality values were provided; no much bigger clone lies one nucleotide off. TCRbeta CDR3 regions were amplified from genomic DNA by means of the immunoSEQ Assay, a bias-controlled multiplex PCR. Turning to the authors' computational methods: Within the assay, amplification of reference gene primers was used to estimate how many nucleated cells each sample contained. Sequence reads were collapsed and filtered to measure the absolute abundance of every unique TCRbeta CDR3 rearrangement. For each sample, productive Simpson clonality was calculated by taking the square root of Simpson's diversity index across productive rearrangements. The source is immuneACCESS, and TCRdb retained only in-frame sequences with V and J called. Part of the clones is not carried over; for the studies checked, unresolved V genes explain less than half of this, and the remainder is unexplained. Clonal size and the V and J genes are those of that table, whereas D and trimming came from the DNA. The table for this sample lists around 330,000 clones; roughly 90% of them were counted only once. Roughly 4% of the sample goes to the ten largest clones.

Whole blood was collected in K2EDTA tubes by collaborating institutions according to the institutions' own protocols. Collaborator samples were shipped for TCRbeta analysis as frozen whole blood, isolated PBMCs, or DNA extracted from either sample type. This specimen belongs to a study of blood T cell repertoires in COVID-19 (dated by TCRdb to about 2020). In terms of the full investigation: Collaborator samples came from the United States, Italy and Spain and covered acute and convalescent phases of COVID-19. The material from the prospective study consisted of cDNA or gDNA derived from T cells, B-cell-depleted T cells, or PBMCs. Deeply sampled blood TCRbeta repertoires from subjects exposed to, actively infected with, or recovered from COVID-19 were included in the dataset. The repertoires were made available in a free public database intended to serve as a resource for research on the immune response to SARS-CoV-2. The samples were drawn from the first 160 participants of the ongoing ImmuneRACE study and from 1,254 subjects provided by 6 global collaborators. Sample metadata almost always included a de-identified subject ID, COVID-19 status, age in years and sex. Where HLA class I and class II types were available, the types were taken from metadata supplied by the sample provider, not from assay-based typing.

V ends up 5 bases short and J 4 bases short, with an unmatched junction base count of 8. The CDR3 covers 14 residues, taking in both the cysteine and the phenylalanine. Of all the DNA, just the CDR3 is kept, 42 bases in frame from base 1. CDR1 and CDR2 were assigned from the germline V gene (reference sequence) as GTSNPN and SVGIG. The paper's findings and limits, for the study overall: The quantity of clinical and demographic metadata differed by source and by participant and was supplied without curation.

The receptor comes from a woman in her forties or fifties with active or convalescent COVID-19. The chain was built from TRBV30 and TRBJ1-3, with 7 junctional bases fitting TRBD1. Specimen: peripheral blood. The CDR3 protein sequence reads: CAWRLTGNGNTIYF. In nucleotides, the sequence is TGTGCCTGGCGCTTGACAGGGAACGGAAACACCATATATTTT. Reference TRBV30 and TRBJ1-3 genes cover what lies past the CDR3, so the full variable domain is SQTIHQWPATLVQPVGSPLSLECTVEGTSNPNLYWYRQAAGRGLQLLFYSVGIGQISSEVPQNLSASRPQDRQFILSSKKLLLSDSGFYLCAWRLTGNGNTIYFGEGSWLTVV.